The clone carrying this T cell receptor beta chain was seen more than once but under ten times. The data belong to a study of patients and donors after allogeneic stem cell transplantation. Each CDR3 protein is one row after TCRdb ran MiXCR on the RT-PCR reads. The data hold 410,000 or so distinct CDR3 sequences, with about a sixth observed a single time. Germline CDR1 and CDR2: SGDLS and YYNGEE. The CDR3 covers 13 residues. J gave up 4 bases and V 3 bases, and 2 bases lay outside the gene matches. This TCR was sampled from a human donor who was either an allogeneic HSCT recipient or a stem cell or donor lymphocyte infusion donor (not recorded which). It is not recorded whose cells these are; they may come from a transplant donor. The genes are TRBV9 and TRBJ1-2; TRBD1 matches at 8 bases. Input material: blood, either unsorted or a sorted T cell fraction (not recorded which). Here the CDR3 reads CASSGGQAYGYTF. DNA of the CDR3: TGTGCCAGCAGCGGGGGACAGGCCTATGGCTACACCTTC.